This passage covers 32 T cell receptor beta chains from one sample sequenced in a study of CD4+ T cells in melanoma. The method was immunoSEQ multiplex PCR; TCRdb's version includes in-frame clones alone and lacks a portion of them. The data contain around 13,000 clones, roughly 70% of them singletons. Sequenced input: cells from a culture (not recorded whether cultured in vitro). These receptor sequences come from a human donor with melanoma.

The genes are TRBV19 and TRBJ1-2, with D tentatively TRBD1 (5 bases). CDR3 length: 14 amino acids. Germline CDR1 is LNHDA and CDR2 is SQIVND (reference sequence). V was clipped by 3 bases and J by 5 bases, with 13 bases between them. The CDR3 loop reads CASSIQGQSYGYTF. As DNA, the CDR3 is TGTGCCAGTAGTATTCAGGGCCAGAGTTATGGCTACACCTTC.

The rearrangement links TRBV11-2 to TRBJ1-1; the match to TRBD1 covers 8 bases. The CDR3 spans 14 residues. Germline-derived CDR1 and CDR2 are SGHAT and FQNNGV. J was trimmed by 4 bases and V by 5 bases; bases with no gene match: 6. The CDR3 reads CASSPRQGSTEAFF. CDR3 in DNA: TGTGCCAGCAGCCCCCGACAGGGGAGCACTGAAGCTTTCTTT.

The chain recombines TRBV5-1 with TRBJ2-5; 7 nucleotides align to TRBD1. Germline lookup yields CDR1 SGHRS and CDR2 YFSETQ. Trimming at V came to 0 bases and at J to 5 bases, leaving 4 bases not matched to a gene. The CDR3 extends over 14 amino acids. DNA of the CDR3: TGCGCCAGCAGCTTGGGACAGGGTTCGGAGACCCAGTACTTC. Encoded protein: CASSLGQGSETQYF.

The chain uses TRBV2 and TRBJ2-1; 7 nucleotides match TRBD2. The CDR3 has 16 residues. Trimming at V came to 9 bases and at J to 7 bases, leaving 18 bases not matched to a gene. Germline CDR1 reads SNHLY; CDR2 reads FYNNEI. In DNA, the CDR3 is TGTGCCAGATACCCGATGACTAGCTTGATCCCGAATGAGCAGTTCTTC. Its translation: CARYPMTSLIPNEQFF.

The rearrangement uses TRBV7-3 and TRBJ2-6; the D is unclear. Germline V gene lookup returns CDR1 SGHTA and CDR2 FQGTGA. The CDR3 totals 15 residues. The ends were cut back, 0 bases at V and 0 bases at J, with 3 bases in the middle. Written as DNA, the CDR3 is TGTGCCAGCAGCTTAACGCGCTCTGGGGCCAACGTCCTGACTTTC. Protein: CASSLTRSGANVLTF.

The rearrangement joins TRBV9 to TRBJ2-2; D unresolved. The CDR3 covers 13 residues. Trimming pared 1 base from V and 6 bases from J, leaving 7 bases between. Germline V gives CDR1 SGDLS, CDR2 YYNGEE. The chain's CDR3 is CASSVSWAGELFF. CDR3 coding DNA: TGTGCCAGCAGCGTATCCTGGGCCGGGGAGCTGTTTTTT.

For the CDR3, the DNA is TGTGCCAGTAGTATAGGGGCAGGCTTTAGCAATCAGCCCCAGCATTTT. It yields the protein CASSIGAGFSNQPQHF. The V and J genes are TRBV19 and TRBJ1-5; D is uncertain. Per germline, CDR1 LNHDA and CDR2 SQIVND (reference sequence). V was pared by 1 base and J by 0 bases, with 10 bases between. There are 16 residues in the CDR3.

The V call is TRBV16, the J call TRBJ1-2; 8 bases align to TRBD1. This CDR3 region has 17 residues. CDR1 KGHSY and CDR2 FQNENV come from the germline V gene. The V gene end was trimmed by 4 bases and the J gene end by 0 bases; junction bases not matched to a gene: 10. CDR3 in amino acids: CASSRARGTGTNYGYTF. CDR3 in DNA: TGTGCCAGCAGCCGAGCTAGGGGGACAGGCACTAACTATGGCTACACCTTC.

The CDR3 DNA reads TGTGCCAGCACCAGGGACGGGCGCACAGATACGCAGTATTTT. It specifies CASTRDGRTDTQYF. V gene TRBV6-5 combines with J gene TRBJ2-3; D tentatively fits TRBD1 or TRBD2 (5 bases each). Germline V gene data show CDR1 as MNHEY and CDR2 as SVGAGI. The CDR3 has 14 residues. Trimming left V 7 bases short and J 1 base short, with 12 bases between.

Only one count was recorded for this clone. The chain combines TRBV15 with TRBJ2-3, with D uncertain. The germline CDR1 and CDR2 sequences are LNHNV and YYDKDF (reference sequence). Between the trimmed V and J ends, which lost 2 bases and 6 bases, there was a span of 6 bases. The CDR3 runs 12 residues. The chain's CDR3 is CATSRQYDTQYF. CDR3 coding DNA: TGTGCCACCAGCAGACAATACGATACGCAGTATTTT.

In its sample, this clone is medium-sized (0.01 to 0.1%). The chain combines TRBV7-9 with TRBJ1-2; 7 bases match TRBD1. Germline CDR1 reads SEHNR; CDR2 reads FQNEAQ (reference sequence). This CDR3 comprises 13 residues. The trim removed 3 bases at V and 6 bases at J, leaving 4 bases unmatched. The CDR3 sequence: CASSFPGGNGYTF. DNA of the CDR3: TGTGCCAGCAGCTTTCCAGGGGGAAATGGCTACACCTTC.

This chain uses TRBV6-5 with TRBJ1-1; no firm D call. CDR3 size: 13 residues. V was trimmed by 0 bases and J by 2 bases, leaving 4 bases between them. The germline gives CDR1 MNHEY, CDR2 SVGAGI. CDR3 sequence (DNA): TGTGCCAGCAGTTACTCGACTAACACTGAAGCTTTCTTT. Residues: CASSYSTNTEAFF.

The J gene is TRBJ1-1, the V gene TRBV6-5, with D tentatively TRBD1 (6 bases). The length of the CDR3 is 16 residues. Germline CDR1 reads MNHEY; CDR2 reads SVGAGI. The ends were cut back, 0 bases at V and 1 base at J, with 12 bases in the middle. The DNA of the CDR3 is TGTGCCAGCAGTTACTCGGCGGGCAGGGGGAACACTGAAGCTTTCTTT. It translates to CASSYSAGRGNTEAFF.

The chain employs TRBV6-5 and TRBJ1-5; no firm D call. Germline CDR1 is MNHEY and CDR2 is SVGAGI. V was cut by 6 bases and J by 0 bases, with 12 bases left in between. This CDR3 is built from 15 residues. The CDR3 nucleotides are TGTGCCAGCAGATTACAGCGAGATAGCAATCAGCCCCAGCATTTT. Protein product: CASRLQRDSNQPQHF.

This clone was observed a few times. The CDR3 DNA follows: TGTGCCAGCAGCCCCGGACAGCTACTGAACACCGGGGAGCTGTTTTTT. It specifies CASSPGQLLNTGELFF. The chain has TRBV7-9 and TRBJ2-2; perhaps TRBD1 as D (6 bases). Trimming took off 5 bases at V and 1 base at J, with 14 bases between the two ends. Germline CDR1 is SEHNR and CDR2 is FQNEAQ (reference sequence). CDR3 length equals 16 residues.

The chain recombines TRBV5-4 with TRBJ1-1; no firm D call. V was shortened by 0 bases and J by 2 bases, with 8 bases between the two germline ends. Germline-derived CDR1 and CDR2 are SGHNT and YYREEE (reference sequence). This CDR3 has 14 amino acids. CDR3 in DNA: TGTGCCAGCAGCTTGGGAACCGACAACACTGAAGCTTTCTTT. Translating gives CASSLGTDNTEAFF. Full variable domain (missing parts from reference TRBV5-4 and TRBJ1-1): ETGVTQSPTHLIKTRGQQVTLRCSSQSGHNTVSWYQQALGQGPQFIFQYYREEENGRGNFPPRFSGLQFPNYSSELNVNALELDDSALYLCASSLGTDNTEAFFGQGTRLTVV.

The V and J genes are TRBV5-1 and TRBJ2-7; the match to TRBD1 covers 8 bases. This CDR3 is built from 14 residues. In germline, CDR1 is SGHRS, CDR2 YFSETQ. The CDR3 sequence: CGRRGDRRSYEQYF. The DNA for the CDR3 is TGCGGCCGGAGAGGGGACAGGAGATCCTACGAGCAGTACTTC.

This clone occurred a few times. The chain joins TRBV4-1 to TRBJ1-2; D may be TRBD1 (5 bases). The CDR3 totals 14 residues. V shed 0 bases and J shed 4 bases, with 9 bases lying between them. Germline lookup yields CDR1 MGHRA and CDR2 YSYEKL. CDR3 DNA sequence: TGCGCCAGCAGCCAAGATCAAGGGGTCTATGGCTACACCTTC. It yields the protein CASSQDQGVYGYTF.

Within the sample, this clone is medium-sized. The rearrangement joins TRBV5-1 to TRBJ1-1; 8 bases fit TRBD1. Germline loops: CDR1 SGHRS, CDR2 YFSETQ. CDR3 size: 15 residues. J gave up 2 bases and V 4 bases, and 7 bases lay outside the gene matches. Here the CDR3 reads CASSTGQGSNTEAFF. The CDR3 bases are TGCGCCAGCAGCACAGGACAGGGTTCCAACACTGAAGCTTTCTTT. Complete variable domain (other parts from reference TRBV5-1 and TRBJ1-1): KAGVTQTPRYLIKTRGQQVTLSCSPISGHRSVSWYQQTPGQGLQFLFEYFSETQRNKGNFPGRFSGRQFSNSRSEMNVSTLELGDSALYLCASSTGQGSNTEAFFGQGTRLTVV.

This clone turned up a few times. The chain uses TRBV5-1 and TRBJ1-5; D is ambiguous. V was pared by 1 base and J by 5 bases, with 7 bases between. Germline CDR1 is SGHRS and CDR2 is YFSETQ. The CDR3 has 13 amino acids. The CDR3 DNA reads TGCGCCAGCAGCTTGTCGCCGGATCAGCCCCAGCATTTT. This encodes CASSLSPDQPQHF.

This clone was observed a few times. Other DNA sequences in the sample encode the same CDR3. The chain uses TRBV7-2 and TRBJ2-2; 12 bases fit TRBD2. Per germline, CDR1 SGHTA and CDR2 FQGNSA. V lost 4 bases and J lost 4; bases outside the gene matches: 4. This CDR3 is 16 amino acids long. CDR3 DNA: TGTGCCAGCAGCTCGGGACTAGCGGGCCCCACCGGGGAGCTGTTTTTT. This gives the protein CASSSGLAGPTGELFF. Full variable domain (rest looked up from reference TRBV7-2 and TRBJ2-2): GAGVSQSPSNKVTEKGKDVELRCDPISGHTALYWYRQSLGQGLEFLIYFQGNSAPDKSGLPSDRFSAERTGGSVSTLTIQRTQQEDSAVYLCASSSGLAGPTGELFFGEGSRLTVL.

The rearrangement uses TRBV6-1 and TRBJ1-5; no definite D call. Germline V gives CDR1 MNHNS, CDR2 SASEGT. Trimming took 6 bases from V and 6 from J, leaving 12 bases between them. The CDR3 has 13 amino acids. The chain's CDR3 is CASSREVTQPQHF. The DNA of the CDR3 is TGTGCCAGCAGCCGCGAGGTCACTCAGCCCCAGCATTTT.

This clone is medium-sized. An end of the junction differs from the germline gene, which may be a read error. The chain links TRBV10-2 to TRBJ2-2, with 7 bases matching TRBD1. The CDR3 length is 13 residues. Germline CDR1 is WSHSY and CDR2 is SAAADI. The CDR3: CASGPDRSSFKDF. DNA for the CDR3: TGCGCCAGCGGCCCGGACAGGTCCTCTTTTAAGGATTTT.

The chain combines TRBV5-4 with TRBJ1-2; TRBD1 agrees at 9 bases. V shed 4 bases and J 4 bases; nucleotides not matched to a gene: 5. This CDR3 region has 14 residues. Germline CDR1 is SGHNT and CDR2 is YYREEE (reference sequence). The CDR3 coding sequence is TGTGCCAGCAGCGGAAAACAGGGGGCCTATGGCTACACCTTC. This sequence encodes CASSGKQGAYGYTF.

The chain has TRBV19 and TRBJ1-2; TRBD1 is a possible D gene (5 bases). The V gene lost 1 base and the J gene lost 3 bases, with 12 bases spanning the gap. Per the germline V gene, CDR1 is LNHDA and CDR2 is SQIVND (reference sequence). This CDR3 region has 15 residues. CDR3 DNA: TGTGCCAGTAGTATAGCCTGGGGGGAAGACTATGGCTACACCTTC. Its translation: CASSIAWGEDYGYTF.

This chain links TRBV5-1 with TRBJ1-4; TRBD1 is a possible D gene (5 bases). CDR1 is SGHRS, CDR2 YFSETQ, per germline. Trimming removed 5 bases at V and 5 bases at J, with 10 bases between. The CDR3 runs to 13 residues. CDR3 sequence reads: CASSQGGNEKLFF. CDR3 sequence (DNA): TGCGCCAGCAGTCAGGGTGGAAATGAAAAACTGTTTTTT.

V usage is TRBV10-3 and J usage is TRBJ2-7; the D is unclear. Germline V gene lookup returns CDR1 ENHRY and CDR2 SYGVKD. The CDR3 length is 11 residues. V shed 1 base and J shed 4 bases, with 2 bases lying between them. The CDR3 DNA reads as TGTGCCATCAGTGAGTTGTACGAGCAGTACTTC. Protein: CAISELYEQYF.

This chain connects TRBV10-1 to TRBJ2-1, with D perhaps TRBD2 (6 bases). CDR1 WNHNN and CDR2 SYGVQD come from the germline V gene (reference sequence). The V end was cut by 0 bases, the J end by 5 bases, with 11 bases between. The CDR3 is 15 residues long. CDR3 region: CASSESKGGHNEQFF. For the CDR3, the DNA is TGCGCCAGCAGTGAGTCGAAGGGAGGACACAATGAGCAGTTCTTC.

The chain couples TRBV9 to TRBJ2-3; 7 bases fit TRBD2. Germline trimming cut 4 bases from V and 1 base from J; bases unmatched to any gene: 6. The CDR3 length is 15 residues. Germline loops: CDR1 SGDLS, CDR2 YYNGEE. CDR3 nucleotides: TGTGCCAGCAGCCGCGGGGGTAGGGGCACAGATACGCAGTATTTT. This translates into CASSRGGRGTDTQYF.

The CDR3 is CASSLGTGGNTGELFF. CDR3 DNA sequence: TGTGCCAGCAGCTTAGGGACAGGCGGCAACACCGGGGAGCTGTTTTTT. The chain uses TRBV7-2 and TRBJ2-2; 7 nucleotides match TRBD1. The trim removed 1 base at V and 2 bases at J, leaving 4 bases unmatched. CDR1 and CDR2 (germline): SGHTA, FQGNSA. This CDR3 region has 16 residues.

J is TRBJ1-1 and V is TRBV4-2; D is ambiguous. Germline V gives CDR1 LGHNA, CDR2 YNFKEQ. V was pared by 0 bases and J by 1 base, with 12 bases between. The CDR3 is 16 residues long. In DNA, the CDR3 is TGTGCCAGCAGCCAAGATGGCGGCGGAACGAACACTGAAGCTTTCTTT. Its translation: CASSQDGGGTNTEAFF.

The chain has TRBV19 and TRBJ2-1; D remains unclear. The germline CDR1 and CDR2 sequences are LNHDA and SQIVND (reference sequence). V lost 3 bases to trimming and J lost 3 bases, with 9 bases between them. This CDR3 is 14 amino acids long. This CDR3 is CASSIPWRYNEQFF. The CDR3 DNA follows: TGTGCCAGTAGTATCCCGTGGCGCTACAATGAGCAGTTCTTC.